Listed below are T cell receptor beta chains from one sample, sequenced in a study of blood T cell repertoires in COVID-19. This table comes from immunoSEQ multiplex PCR, and its TCRdb copy is limited to in-frame clones, with some not included. The sample lists roughly 230,000 clones, approximately 92% occurring once. Sequences were obtained from peripheral blood. The receptors stem from a woman in her forties who had recovered from COVID-19. The CDR3 runs from the conserved cysteine through the conserved F or W. The D gene is left open where the match is weak. Only part of the rows carry a size: once, few, many, or a class if the clone is expanded.

abundance: -
v_gene: TRBV9
d_gene: -
j_gene: TRBJ2-3
CDR3aa: CASSVEYTDTQYF
CDR3nt: TGTGCCAGCAGCGTAGAATATACAGATACGCAGTATTTT

abundance: -
v_gene: TRBV28
d_gene: TRBD1
j_gene: TRBJ1-5
CDR3aa: CASSPWDRGLGQPQHF
CDR3nt: TGTGCCAGCAGTCCATGGGACAGGGGGCTTGGTCAGCCCCAGCATTTT

abundance: -
v_gene: TRBV3-1/TRBV3-2
d_gene: -
j_gene: TRBJ2-7
CDR3aa: CASSGWGETYEQYF
CDR3nt: TGTGCCAGCAGCGGCTGGGGGGAGACCTACGAGCAGTACTTC

abundance: -
v_gene: TRBV15
d_gene: TRBD2
j_gene: TRBJ2-1
CDR3aa: CATSRSQGLDSFF
CDR3nt: TGTGCCACCAGCAGGAGCCAAGGACTAGATTCGTTCTTC

abundance: -
v_gene: TRBV11-2
d_gene: -
j_gene: TRBJ1-6
CDR3aa: CASSLWPGDSSYNSPLHF
CDR3nt: TGTGCCAGCAGCTTATGGCCAGGGGATAGCTCCTATAATTCACCCCTCCACTTT

abundance: -
v_gene: TRBV18
d_gene: -
j_gene: TRBJ1-4
CDR3aa: CASSPGQKNEKLFF
CDR3nt: TGTGCCAGCTCACCCGGACAGAAGAATGAAAAACTGTTTTTT

abundance: -
v_gene: TRBV2
d_gene: TRBD2
j_gene: TRBJ2-7
CDR3aa: CASRISGRGEQYF
CDR3nt: TGTGCCAGCAGGATTAGCGGGCGAGGCGAGCAGTACTTC

abundance: once
v_gene: TRBV4-1
d_gene: -
j_gene: TRBJ2-3
CDR3aa: CASSQEKTSDTQYF
CDR3nt: TGCGCCAGCAGCCAAGAAAAGACATCAGATACGCAGTATTTT

abundance: -
v_gene: TRBV12-3/TRBV12-4
d_gene: -
j_gene: TRBJ1-6
CDR3aa: CASSRGYNSPLHF
CDR3nt: TGTGCCAGCAGCAGGGGCTATAATTCACCCCTCCACTTT

abundance: -
v_gene: TRBV5-6
d_gene: -
j_gene: TRBJ1-2
CDR3aa: CASSRWPPANYGYTF
CDR3nt: TGTGCCAGCAGCCGCTGGCCCCCAGCTAACTATGGCTACACCTTC

abundance: -
v_gene: TRBV2
d_gene: -
j_gene: TRBJ2-5
CDR3aa: CASSWTVQETQYF
CDR3nt: TGTGCCAGCAGCTGGACAGTCCAAGAGACCCAGTACTTC

abundance: -
v_gene: TRBV28
d_gene: -
j_gene: TRBJ1-2
CDR3aa: CASIPGVGLGYTF
CDR3nt: TGTGCCAGCATTCCGGGGGTGGGGTTGGGCTACACCTTC

abundance: once
v_gene: TRBV3-1/TRBV3-2
d_gene: TRBD2
j_gene: TRBJ2-1
CDR3aa: CASSPRGKLAGGFSYNEQFF
CDR3nt: TGTGCCAGCAGCCCCCGAGGTAAATTGGCGGGGGGATTCTCCTACAATGAGCAGTTCTTC

abundance: -
v_gene: TRBV5-6
d_gene: TRBD1
j_gene: TRBJ2-7
CDR3aa: CASSSMGQGVYEQYF
CDR3nt: TGTGCCAGCAGTTCCATGGGACAGGGGGTCTACGAGCAGTACTTC

abundance: -
v_gene: TRBV7-3
d_gene: -
j_gene: TRBJ2-1
CDR3aa: CASSGTGFDEQFF
CDR3nt: TGTGCCAGCAGCGGAACAGGGTTCGATGAGCAGTTCTTC

abundance: -
v_gene: TRBV4-2
d_gene: -
j_gene: TRBJ1-4
CDR3aa: CASSQDRRGQQDEKLFF
CDR3nt: TGTGCCAGCAGCCAAGATCGGCGGGGCCAACAGGATGAAAAACTGTTTTTT

abundance: -
v_gene: TRBV6-2/TRBV6-3
d_gene: TRBD2
j_gene: TRBJ2-3
CDR3aa: CASSYAGGAHDTQYF
CDR3nt: TGTGCCAGCAGTTACGCCGGGGGGGCCCATGATACGCAGTATTTT

abundance: -
v_gene: TRBV18
d_gene: TRBD2
j_gene: TRBJ2-4
CDR3aa: CASSPRVGTSAELAKNIQYF
CDR3nt: TGTGCCAGCTCACCACGAGTCGGGACTAGCGCAGAGTTAGCCAAAAACATTCAGTACTTC

abundance: -
v_gene: TRBV19
d_gene: TRBD2
j_gene: TRBJ2-7
CDR3aa: CASSPLSGAGYEQYF
CDR3nt: TGTGCCAGTAGTCCCCTTAGCGGGGCGGGCTACGAGCAGTACTTC

abundance: -
v_gene: TRBV9
d_gene: -
j_gene: TRBJ2-6
CDR3aa: CASSAERLHSGANVLTF
CDR3nt: TGTGCCAGCAGCGCCGAGCGACTTCACTCTGGGGCCAACGTCCTGACTTTC

abundance: -
v_gene: TRBV30
d_gene: TRBD2
j_gene: TRBJ2-3
CDR3aa: CAWSPGLKNTDTQYF
CDR3nt: TGTGCCTGGAGCCCGGGACTAAAAAACACAGATACGCAGTATTTT

abundance: -
v_gene: TRBV5-6
d_gene: TRBD1
j_gene: TRBJ1-1
CDR3aa: CASSHKQGGVTEAFF
CDR3nt: TGTGCCAGCAGCCACAAGCAGGGGGGAGTCACTGAAGCTTTCTTT

abundance: -
v_gene: TRBV30
d_gene: -
j_gene: TRBJ2-5
CDR3aa: CAWSKVIRRGGHETQYF
CDR3nt: TGTGCCTGGAGTAAGGTGATTAGGAGGGGGGGCCATGAGACCCAGTACTTC